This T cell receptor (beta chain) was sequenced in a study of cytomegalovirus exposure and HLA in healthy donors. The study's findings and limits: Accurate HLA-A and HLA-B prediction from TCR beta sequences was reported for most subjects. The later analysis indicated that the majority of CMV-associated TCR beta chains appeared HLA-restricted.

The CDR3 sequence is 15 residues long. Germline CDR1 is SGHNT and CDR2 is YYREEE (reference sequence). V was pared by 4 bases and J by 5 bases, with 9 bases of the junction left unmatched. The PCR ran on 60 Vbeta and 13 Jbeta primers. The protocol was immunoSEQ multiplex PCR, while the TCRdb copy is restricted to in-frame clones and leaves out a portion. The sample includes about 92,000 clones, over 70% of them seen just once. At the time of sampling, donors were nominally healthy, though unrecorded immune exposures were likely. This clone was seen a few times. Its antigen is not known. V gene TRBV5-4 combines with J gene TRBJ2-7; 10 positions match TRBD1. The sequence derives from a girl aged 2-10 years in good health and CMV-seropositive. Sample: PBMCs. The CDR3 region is CASSQPGQGTNEQYF. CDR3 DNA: TGTGCCAGCAGCCAGCCGGGACAGGGGACCAACGAGCAGTACTTC. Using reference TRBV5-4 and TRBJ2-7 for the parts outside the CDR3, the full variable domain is ETGVTQSPTHLIKTRGQQVTLRCSSQSGHNTVSWYQQALGQGPQFIFQYYREEENGRGNFPPRFSGLQFPNYSSELNVNALELDDSALYLCASSQPGQGTNEQYFGPGTRLTVT.